The TCR beta chain described here comes from a study of T-cell reconstitution after alpha-beta-depleted transplantation in children. The length of the CDR3 is 19 residues. The germline V gene encodes CDR1 PRHDT and CDR2 FYEKMQ (reference sequence). The J segment lost 4 bases and the V segment lost 0 bases, leaving 14 bases of the junction unmatched. The study, taken as a whole, reports: Once a year had passed after transplant, T-cell counts and diversity came mostly from newly produced T cells. Where alpha-beta T cells came from about two months after transplant was reportedly several hundred expanded graft clones. Elevated TCRbeta diversity at day 60 was traced, in some patients, to surviving recipient T cells and thymic progenitors.

Unique molecular identifiers were used in preparing the TCRbeta library. TCRdb used MiXCR to reprocess the PCR reads, holding one entry per CDR3 protein. This table holds roughly 340,000 distinct CDR3 sequences, roughly 16% found once. This clonotype has ten or more counts. Its antigen remains unidentified. The material sequenced was PBMCs, mostly from graft donor cells, taken 360 days after TCRalphabeta/CD19-depleted stem cell transplant. This receptor was taken from a male patient aged 2 to 9 who had a stem cell transplant for acute lymphoblastic leukemia, so the T cells may come from the graft donor. The gene calls are TRBV13 and TRBJ2-3, with TRBD2 matching over 9 bases. The CDR3 reads CASSLGGTSSLYSADTQYF. The DNA of the CDR3 is TGTGCCAGCAGCTTAGGTGGGACTAGCAGCCTATATAGCGCAGATACGCAGTATTTT.